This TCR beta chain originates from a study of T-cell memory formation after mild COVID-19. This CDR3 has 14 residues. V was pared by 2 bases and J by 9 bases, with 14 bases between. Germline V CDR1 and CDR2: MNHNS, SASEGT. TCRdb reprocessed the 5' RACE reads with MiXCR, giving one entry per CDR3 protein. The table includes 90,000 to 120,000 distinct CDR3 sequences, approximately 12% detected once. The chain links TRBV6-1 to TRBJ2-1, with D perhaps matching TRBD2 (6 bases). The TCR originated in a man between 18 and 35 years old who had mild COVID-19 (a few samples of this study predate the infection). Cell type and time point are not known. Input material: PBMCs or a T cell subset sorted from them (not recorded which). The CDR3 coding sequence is TGTGCCAGCAGTGAAATCTGGGGGGATCGTGAGCAGTTCTTC. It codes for CASSEIWGDREQFF.